The clone carrying this T cell receptor (beta chain) was counted only a few times. Its cognate antigen is unknown. V trimming: 9 bases; J trimming: 3 bases; junction bases outside the gene matches: 2. The CDR3 has 12 residues. Germline loops: CDR1 KGHDR, CDR2 SFDVKD. This sample is part of a study of blood T cells in healthy people across ages. Study results and limitations: Estimates based on one million T cells were treated as lower bounds. A conclusive naive versus antigen-experienced comparison was prevented by the unsorted PBMCs. A strong correlation between TCR beta diversity and naive T cell percentage was seen.

Then a second PCR, running roughly 7 to 12 cycles, was carried out with a sample-barcoded 5' primer and a J-beta primer mix. Each cDNA molecule was tagged by a template-switch adaptor that had 12 random nucleotides. Via MiXCR, TCRdb re-called the 5' RACE reads, giving one row per CDR3 protein. Here the sample spans just under 900,000 distinct CDR3 sequences, under 30% being singletons. This TCR was recovered from a woman of 80 years or more in good health. The rearrangement links TRBV24-1 to TRBJ1-2, with TRBD1 identical over 8 bases. The specimen was blood. The CDR3 DNA reads as TGTGCCACCGCGGACAGGGACTATGGCTACACCTTC. Its protein product is CATADRDYGYTF.